The 15 T cell receptor beta chains in this list originate from one sample, sequenced in a study of blood T cell repertoires in COVID-19 (TCRdb year 2020). The library was prepared using the immunoSEQ multiplex PCR assay. Here the immuneACCESS table is served through TCRdb, limited to in-frame sequences with V and J called. Missing clones are a known gap in these copies; in checked studies unresolved V genes cover under half, and the rest lacks a known reason. Here the sample has 150,000 to 200,000 clones; roughly 80% occur a single time. The top ten clones comprise 4.5% to 6.5% of the sample. Sequencing was performed on peripheral blood. The receptors were sampled from a woman aged 25 to 45 with acute or convalescent COVID-19.

This chain joins TRBV4-3 and TRBJ2-3; D remains unclear. The V gene lost 9 bases and the J gene lost 7 bases, with 11 bases spanning the gap. Germline V gene data show CDR1 as LGHNA and CDR2 as YSLEER. This CDR3 is 11 amino acids long. CDR3 in amino acids: CASLGGNTQYF. The CDR3 DNA follows: TGCGCCAGTCTAGGTGGAAATACGCAGTATTTT.

The rearrangement uses TRBV29-1 and TRBJ2-3, with 13 bases identical to TRBD2. The germline V gene encodes CDR1 SQVTM and CDR2 ANQGSEA. V was pared by 6 bases and J by 4 bases, with 4 bases of the junction left unmatched. This CDR3 is 14 amino acids long. The CDR3 DNA is TGCAGCGTACTAGCGGGAGGGCGGCCAGATACGCAGTATTTT. This encodes CSVLAGGRPDTQYF.

The rearrangement joins TRBV3-1 (or the pseudogene TRBV3-2) to TRBJ2-3; D not resolved. Germline assignment: CDR1 LGHDT and CDR2 YNNKEL (reference sequence). The ends were cut back, 1 base at V and 4 bases at J, with 6 bases in the middle. This CDR3 has 13 residues. The CDR3 here is CASSQVISDTQYF. The CDR3 DNA is TGTGCCAGCAGCCAAGTAATATCAGATACGCAGTATTTT.

The chain uses TRBV5-4 and TRBJ2-5, with 12 bases identical to TRBD2. From germline, CDR1 is SGHNT and CDR2 YYREEE (reference sequence). V shed 4 bases and J 7 bases; nucleotides not matched to a gene: 14. The CDR3 runs to 17 residues. The CDR3 loop reads CASSRDLFLAGGRTQYF. For the CDR3, the DNA is TGTGCCAGCAGCCGCGACTTATTTCTAGCGGGGGGGCGGACCCAGTACTTC.

A note on this clone: Other DNA sequences of this sample code for an identical CDR3. This chain links TRBV5-1 with TRBJ2-3, with D unclear. Germline V gene sequence: CDR1 SGHRS, CDR2 YFSETQ. Trimming removed 0 bases from V and 4 bases from J, with 3 bases in between. This CDR3 comprises 12 residues. CDR3 bases: TGCGCCAGCAGCTTGGCGTCAGATACGCAGTATTTT. Protein product: CASSLASDTQYF. The full variable domain, with the rest looked up from reference TRBV5-1 and TRBJ2-3, is KAGVTQTPRYLIKTRGQQVTLSCSPISGHRSVSWYQQTPGQGLQFLFEYFSETQRNKGNFPGRFSGRQFSNSRSEMNVSTLELGDSALYLCASSLASDTQYFGPGTRLTVL.

The V gene is TRBV12-3 or TRBV12-4, the J gene TRBJ1-1; 7 bases align to TRBD1. Trimming took 3 bases from V and 6 from J; bases not matched to a gene: 4. The CDR3 runs to 13 residues. The CDR3 loop is CASSLTGQSEAFF. CDR3 coding DNA: TGTGCCAGCAGTTTGACAGGGCAGTCTGAAGCTTTCTTT.

V gene TRBV7-2 combines with J gene TRBJ2-1; 10 positions agree with TRBD2. The germline V gene has CDR1 SGHTA and CDR2 FQGNSA. The CDR3 runs 18 residues. V was clipped by 2 bases and J by 2 bases; unmatched bases: 9. The CDR3: CASSLSLIAGGAYNEQFF. CDR3 DNA: TGTGCCAGCAGCTTAAGTCTTATAGCGGGAGGTGCCTACAATGAGCAGTTCTTC.

V and J are TRBV6-5 and TRBJ2-7, with D tentatively TRBD1 (5 bases). Trimming removed 6 bases from V and 6 bases from J, with 18 bases in between. This CDR3 spans 14 amino acids. CDR1 and CDR2 from the germline V gene are MNHEY and SVGAGI. CDR3 in amino acids: CASSGATRAGEQYF. As DNA, the CDR3 is TGTGCCAGCAGCGGCGCGACCAGGGCAGGCGAGCAGTACTTC.

The chain joins TRBV11-2 to TRBJ2-7, with no clear D. Germline V gene data show CDR1 as SGHAT and CDR2 as FQNNGV. CDR3 length equals 13 residues. Trimming pared 1 base from V and 3 bases from J, leaving 7 bases between. In nucleotides, the CDR3 is TGTGCCAGCAGCTTAGTCGCCTACTACGAGCAGTACTTC. As protein: CASSLVAYYEQYF.

The chain joins TRBV9 to TRBJ2-1; tentatively, D is TRBD2 (6 bases). V shed 0 bases and J shed 9 bases, with 10 bases lying between them. Germline values: CDR1 SGDLS, CDR2 YYNGEE. The CDR3 loop spans 13 amino acids. The CDR3 DNA follows: TGTGCCAGCAGCGTAGCTATGGGGGGTGAGCAGTTCTTC. This encodes CASSVAMGGEQFF. Together with reference TRBV9 and TRBJ2-1, the CDR3 gives the full variable domain: DSGVTQTPKHLITATGQRVTLRCSPRSGDLSVYWYQQSLDQGLQFLIQYYNGEERAKGNILERFSAQQFPDLHSELNLSSLELGDSALYFCASSVAMGGEQFFGPGTRLTVL.

Here the CDR3 DNA reads TGTGCCTGGAGTGTACGTCTGGGTGGCCGGGGAGGTGATACGCAGTATTTT. Amino acid sequence: CAWSVRLGGRGGDTQYF. The chain uses TRBV30 and TRBJ2-3, with D maybe TRBD2 (6 bases). The CDR3 has 17 amino acids. Germline loops: CDR1 GTSNPN, CDR2 SVGIG (reference sequence). The V gene lost 0 bases and the J gene lost 6 bases, with 22 bases spanning the gap.

This rearrangement joins TRBV7-9 to TRBJ2-7; 10 positions agree with TRBD2. The CDR3 is made up of 14 amino acids. V shed 1 base, J shed 6 bases, and the junction held 3 bases outside the gene matches. From germline, CDR1 is SEHNR and CDR2 FQNEAQ (reference sequence). The CDR3 sequence is CASSLVGTSAEQYF. In DNA, the CDR3 is TGTGCCAGCAGCTTAGTGGGGACTAGCGCCGAGCAGTACTTC.

The rearrangement joins TRBV25-1 to TRBJ1-6, with 7 bases aligning to TRBD1. The CDR3 has 15 residues. V was clipped by 7 bases and J by 7 bases; unmatched bases: 10. CDR1 is MGHDK and CDR2 is SYGVNS in the germline V gene. In nucleotides, the CDR3 is TGTGCCAGCATTCTCCGGGACAGAGAGAATTCACCCCTCCACTTT. Translated, it gives CASILRDRENSPLHF.

The genes are TRBV10-3 and TRBJ2-7, with D perhaps matching TRBD1 (7 bases). V lost 11 bases and J 3 bases, leaving 14 bases between the germline ends. The CDR3 length is 12 residues. Germline V CDR1 and CDR2: ENHRY, SYGVKD. CDR3 bases: TGTGCCGTTCGACAGGGAGGCTACGAGCAGTACTTC. Protein sequence: CAVRQGGYEQYF.

V usage is TRBV28 and J usage is TRBJ1-6, with D possibly TRBD1 on 6 matching bases. Germline CDR1 and CDR2: MDHEN and SYDVKM. The length of the CDR3 is 19 residues. V lost 10 bases and J lost 0, with 25 bases in between. DNA of the CDR3: TGTGCCACCAAAGTGCGGGGGCAGGGGATTAGCTCCTATAATTCACCCCTCCACTTT. It encodes CATKVRGQGISSYNSPLHF.